There are many counts of the clone carrying this T cell receptor beta chain. As yet, its antigen is unknown. The sample is drawn from a study of T cell repertoires in cytomegalovirus infection. At the level of the study: Well-studied HLA-B-restricted CMV epitopes were used in the study alongside recently identified HLA-C-restricted ones. Both a matching HLA type and CMV infection were indicated by public TCR beta signatures. Overall study results and limits: HLA-C-restricted, CMV-specific TCR beta clonotypes were dominant ex vivo.

Using its own MiXCR run on the reads, TCRdb lists one record per CDR3 protein. The sample lists 250,000 to 300,000 distinct CDR3 sequences, approximately 22% seen once, with approximately 19% in the top ten. CDR1 is SGHTA, CDR2 FQGNSA, per germline. With V trimmed by 5 bases and J by 5 bases, 10 bases remained unmatched. This CDR3 contains 16 residues. The rearrangement uses TRBV7-2 and TRBJ2-5; 11 bases fit TRBD1. The source of this sequence is a human donor in good health (CMV status not recorded). Some clones in this sample may be carry-over from other donors' samples. The source was cultured PBMCs, collected from culture after CMV antigen stimulation. For the CDR3, the DNA is TGTGCCAGCAGCCTAGGACAGGGGGCTTGGGGGGAGACCCAGTACTTC. This translates into CASSLGQGAWGETQYF.